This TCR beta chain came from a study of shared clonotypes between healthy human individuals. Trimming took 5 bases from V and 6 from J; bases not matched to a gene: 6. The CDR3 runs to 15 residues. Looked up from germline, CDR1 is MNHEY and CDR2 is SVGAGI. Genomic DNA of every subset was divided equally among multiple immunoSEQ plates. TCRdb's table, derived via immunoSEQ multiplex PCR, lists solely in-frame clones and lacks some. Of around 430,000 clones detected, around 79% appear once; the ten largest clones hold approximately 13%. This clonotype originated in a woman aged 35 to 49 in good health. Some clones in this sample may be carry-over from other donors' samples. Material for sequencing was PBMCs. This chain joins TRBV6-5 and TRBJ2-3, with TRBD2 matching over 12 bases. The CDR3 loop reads CASSTLAGGGDTQYF. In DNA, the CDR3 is TGTGCCAGCAGTACCCTAGCGGGAGGGGGGGATACGCAGTATTTT.